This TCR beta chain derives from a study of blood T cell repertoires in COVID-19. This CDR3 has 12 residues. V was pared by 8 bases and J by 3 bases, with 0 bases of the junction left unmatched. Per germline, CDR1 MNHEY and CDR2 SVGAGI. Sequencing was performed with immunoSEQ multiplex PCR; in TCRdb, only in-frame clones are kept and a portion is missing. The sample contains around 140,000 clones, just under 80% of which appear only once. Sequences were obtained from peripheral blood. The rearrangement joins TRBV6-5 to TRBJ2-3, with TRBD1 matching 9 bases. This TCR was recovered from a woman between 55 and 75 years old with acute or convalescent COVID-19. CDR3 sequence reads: CASGQGTDTQYF. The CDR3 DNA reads TGTGCCAGCGGACAGGGGACAGATACGCAGTATTTT.